The T cell receptor beta chain described here comes from a study of cytomegalovirus exposure and HLA in healthy donors. V lost 1 base and J lost 8, with 12 bases in between. The CDR3 has 14 amino acids. Germline loops: CDR1 GTSNPN, CDR2 SVGIG (reference sequence). Primers included in the PCR were 60 Vbeta and 13 Jbeta primers. Assay: immunoSEQ multiplex PCR; the TCRdb copy retains only in-frame clones and omits some. The table records 170,000 or so clones, roughly 78% of them present only once. This chain uses TRBV30 with TRBJ1-6, with unresolved D. The TCR was taken from a woman aged 45-59 years in good health and CMV-seropositive. Sequencing was carried out using PBMCs. The CDR3 here is CAWSGGEGDSPLHF. The CDR3 DNA reads as TGTGCCTGGAGTGGCGGTGAAGGAGATTCACCCCTCCACTTT.